Listed below are T cell receptor beta chains from one sample, sequenced in a study of blood T cell repertoires in COVID-19. The protocol was immunoSEQ multiplex PCR, while the TCRdb copy is restricted to in-frame clones and leaves out a portion. Of under 150,000 clones in the sample, around 87% were seen once. Sequencing was performed on peripheral blood. These receptors were taken from a woman aged 45-65 years who had recovered from COVID-19. The CDR3 runs from the conserved cysteine through the conserved F or W. The D gene is left open where the match is weak. Rows give clone size only sometimes, using once, few, many, or a class for an expanded clone.

j_call,v_call,clone_size,d_call,cdr3_aa,cdr3_nt
TRBJ2-2,TRBV9,once,-,CASSVYPNTGELFF,TGTGCCAGCAGCGTCTATCCGAACACCGGGGAGCTGTTTTTT
TRBJ1-4,TRBV4-1,-,-,CASSQVRAIATNEKLFF,TGCGCCAGCAGCCAAGTGCGGGCAATCGCAACTAATGAAAAACTGTTTTTT
TRBJ1-5,TRBV5-8,-,-,CASARDWRSNQPQHF,TGTGCCAGCGCCCGTGATTGGAGAAGCAATCAGCCCCAGCATTTT
TRBJ1-2,TRBV30,once,TRBD1,CAWRAMPGQAYGYTF,TGTGCCTGGAGAGCCATGCCGGGACAGGCCTATGGCTACACCTTC
TRBJ1-1,TRBV27,-,-,CASSTNTEAFF,TGTGCCAGCAGTACAAACACTGAAGCTTTCTTT
TRBJ2-1,TRBV3-1/TRBV3-2,-,TRBD2,CASSQREASYNEQFF,TGTGCCAGCAGTCAGCGGGAGGCCTCCTACAATGAGCAGTTCTTC
TRBJ1-5,TRBV18,-,TRBD1,CASSPGQREQPQHF,TGTGCCAGCTCACCGGGACAGAGGGAGCAGCCCCAGCATTTT
TRBJ2-3,TRBV4-1,-,-,CASSQLTRDTQYF,TGCGCCAGCAGCCAGCTTACTCGAGATACGCAGTATTTT
TRBJ2-1,TRBV5-1,few,TRBD1,CASRLRDRTFDEQFF,TGCGCCAGCAGGTTACGGGACAGGACGTTTGATGAGCAGTTCTTC
TRBJ1-4,TRBV18,-,TRBD1,CASSPLDRAGEKLFF,TGTGCCAGCTCACCTCTGGACAGGGCGGGTGAAAAACTGTTTTTT
TRBJ1-1,TRBV9,-,-,CASSVSGANTEAFF,TGTGCCAGCAGCGTATCAGGGGCGAACACTGAAGCTTTCTTT
TRBJ1-5,TRBV15,-,TRBD1,CATSRVGTGGNQPQHF,TGTGCCACCAGCAGAGTTGGGACAGGAGGAAACCAGCCCCAGCATTTT
TRBJ1-5,TRBV7-2,-,TRBD1,CASSLLGGTDPNQPQHF,TGTGCCAGCAGCTTATTAGGGGGGACAGATCCCAATCAGCCCCAGCATTTT
TRBJ2-1,TRBV14,-,TRBD1,CASSRDRSNEQFF,TGTGCCAGCAGCAGGGACAGGAGCAATGAGCAGTTCTTC
TRBJ1-1,TRBV6-5,-,-,CASSQTANTEAFF,TGTGCCAGCAGTCAAACAGCTAACACTGAAGCTTTCTTT
TRBJ2-5,TRBV5-4,-,-,CASSLSGYQETQYF,TGTGCCAGCAGCTTGAGCGGGTACCAAGAGACCCAGTACTTC
TRBJ1-2,TRBV19,-,TRBD1,CASSIWTGDNGYTF,TGTGCCAGTAGTATTTGGACAGGGGACAATGGCTACACCTTC
TRBJ1-4,TRBV2,few,-,CASRENRDGEKLFF,TGTGCCAGCAGGGAAAACCGAGACGGGGAAAAACTGTTTTTT
TRBJ1-1,TRBV6-5,-,-,CASSSSDRNTEAFF,TGTGCCAGCAGTTCATCGGACAGAAACACTGAAGCTTTCTTT
TRBJ2-1,TRBV7-2,-,TRBD2,CASSPGLAGGNEQFF,TGTGCCAGCAGCCCCGGACTAGCGGGTGGGAATGAGCAGTTCTTC
TRBJ2-5,TRBV18,-,-,CASSSVQETQYF,TGTGCCAGCTCCAGCGTTCAAGAGACCCAGTACTTC
TRBJ1-2,TRBV5-4,-,-,CASSLVRTFNYGYTF,TGTGCCAGCAGCTTGGTTCGCACATTTAACTATGGCTACACCTTC
TRBJ2-7,TRBV19,once,-,CASSMGRVPYYEQYF,TGTGCCAGTAGTATGGGCAGGGTCCCTTACTACGAGCAGTACTTC
TRBJ2-1,TRBV2,-,-,CASRGLQGYNEQFF,TGTGCCAGCAGGGGTCTACAGGGATACAATGAGCAGTTCTTC
TRBJ1-2,TRBV7-2,-,-,CASSLVWTAHNYGYTF,TGTGCCAGCAGCTTAGTTTGGACAGCCCATAACTATGGCTACACCTTC
TRBJ2-7,TRBV2,-,-,CASSERRTGHYEQYF,TGTGCCAGCAGTGAACGTAGGACCGGACACTACGAGCAGTACTTC
TRBJ1-1,TRBV6-2/TRBV6-3,few,TRBD1,CASSYLRTGDIEAFF,TGTGCCAGCAGTTACCTCCGTACAGGGGATATTGAAGCTTTCTTT
TRBJ2-3,TRBV27,-,TRBD1,CASSSALGQGADTQYF,TGTGCCAGCAGTTCTGCCCTCGGGCAGGGGGCAGATACGCAGTATTTT
TRBJ1-4,TRBV2,-,-,CASSEGSPSNEKLFF,TGTGCCAGCAGTGAAGGCAGTCCTAGTAATGAAAAACTGTTTTTT
TRBJ2-5,TRBV2,-,-,CASSKFGGLRDPVETQYF,TGTGCCAGCAGTAAATTCGGGGGATTACGGGACCCTGTAGAGACCCAGTACTTC
TRBJ1-6,TRBV18,-,-,CASLTDLNSPLHF,TGTGCCAGCCTCACAGACCTCAATTCACCCCTCCACTTT
TRBJ1-4,TRBV29-1,-,-,CSVGAGYEKLFF,TGCAGCGTTGGGGCAGGGTACGAAAAACTGTTTTTT
TRBJ1-5,TRBV29-1,-,-,CSVARPGQPQHF,TGCAGCGTTGCCCGTCCCGGTCAGCCCCAGCATTTT
TRBJ2-3,TRBV19,-,TRBD1,CASKVATGGLDTQYF,TGTGCCAGTAAGGTTGCGACAGGGGGCTTAGATACGCAGTATTTT
TRBJ2-3,TRBV19,-,TRBD2,CASSGGTSGFTDTQYF,TGTGCCAGTAGTGGGGGGACTAGCGGGTTCACAGATACGCAGTATTTT
TRBJ1-2,TRBV6-5,-,TRBD1,CASRDRANYGYTF,TGTGCCAGCCGAGACAGGGCTAACTATGGCTACACCTTC
TRBJ1-2,TRBV5-1,few,-,CASSLKNPQVDYTF,TGCGCCAGCAGCTTAAAAAACCCACAGGTCGACTACACCTTC
TRBJ1-5,TRBV19,-,TRBD1,CASSTNDRGQYQPQHF,TGTGCCAGTAGTACCAACGACAGGGGACAGTATCAGCCCCAGCATTTT
TRBJ1-2,TRBV3-1/TRBV3-2,-,-,CASSHREGNYGYTF,TGTGCCAGCAGCCACAGGGAGGGTAACTATGGCTACACCTTC
TRBJ2-4,TRBV7-2,-,-,CASSLARFGIQYF,TGTGCCAGCAGCTTAGCGCGTTTCGGCATTCAGTACTTC
TRBJ1-2,TRBV10-3,-,-,CAISEDSYGYTF,TGTGCCATCAGTGAGGACAGCTATGGCTACACCTTC
TRBJ2-7,TRBV7-2,-,TRBD2,CASSLREGQGYEQYF,TGTGCCAGCAGCTTGCGGGAGGGCCAGGGGTACGAGCAGTACTTC
TRBJ2-3,TRBV24-1,-,TRBD2,CATSPREAPDTQYF,TGTGCCACCAGTCCACGGGAGGCCCCAGATACGCAGTATTTT
TRBJ1-2,TRBV7-3,-,-,CASSLGPGSYGYTF,TGTGCCAGCAGCTTAGGTCCGGGATCGTATGGCTACACCTTC
TRBJ2-7,TRBV11-2,few,-,CASRLSASYEQYF,TGTGCCAGCCGCCTATCCGCCTCCTACGAGCAGTACTTC
TRBJ2-3,TRBV13,-,-,CASSLGTWVSAGSTDTQYF,TGTGCCAGCAGCCTAGGGACCTGGGTCTCGGCGGGAAGCACAGATACGCAGTATTTT
TRBJ2-1,TRBV7-6,-,-,CASSARTNTYNEQFF,TGTGCCAGCAGCGCCCGGACTAATACCTACAATGAGCAGTTCTTC
TRBJ1-2,TRBV12-3/TRBV12-4,-,-,CASSSSLGLGYTF,TGTGCCAGCAGTTCCTCCCTAGGACTTGGCTACACCTTC
TRBJ2-1,TRBV5-1,few,TRBD2,CASSVGISGDEQFF,TGCGCCAGCAGCGTAGGTATTAGCGGGGATGAGCAGTTCTTC
TRBJ1-1,TRBV19,-,-,CASTLRPGGTEAFF,TGTGCCAGTACTTTGAGACCGGGGGGGACTGAAGCTTTCTTT
TRBJ2-3,TRBV2,-,TRBD2,CASTPRTSGDTQYF,TGTGCCAGCACCCCTAGGACTAGCGGAGATACGCAGTATTTT
TRBJ2-1,TRBV2,-,TRBD2,CASRLQGLAGGEQFF,TGTGCCAGCAGATTACAGGGACTAGCGGGGGGGGAGCAGTTCTTC
TRBJ1-2,TRBV9,-,TRBD1,CASSTVGQGAWDYTF,TGTGCCAGCAGCACCGTGGGACAGGGAGCTTGGGACTACACCTTC
TRBJ2-5,TRBV15,-,-,CATRDNQETQYF,TGTGCCACCCGGGACAACCAAGAGACCCAGTACTTC
TRBJ2-3,TRBV9,-,-,CASSASTDTQYF,TGTGCCAGCAGCGCTAGCACAGATACGCAGTATTTT